This T cell receptor (beta chain) was obtained from a study of blood T cell repertoires in COVID-19. V was clipped by 0 bases and J by 3 bases; unmatched bases: 4. The CDR3 spans 15 residues. Per the authors' pipeline: Counts of nucleated cells, estimated from reference gene primer amplification, were obtained. Generated by immunoSEQ multiplex PCR, the TCRdb table keeps only in-frame clones and is missing some. D and trimming come from the DNA, and the V and J calls and clone size come from that table. The sample contains 110,000 to 150,000 clones, roughly 88% of which appear only once. The TCR originated in a man aged 50 or older who had recovered from COVID-19. The V gene is TRBV23-1, the J gene TRBJ2-5; 7 bases map to TRBD1. TRBV23-1 is sorted into the ORF group, with uncertain function. Material for sequencing was PBMCs or T cells enriched from blood (not recorded which). Here the CDR3 DNA reads TGCGCCAGCAGTCAATCCCGGGACAGTAAAGAGACCCAGTACTTC. Its translation is CASSQSRDSKETQYF.